This T cell receptor (beta chain) was identified in a study of blood T cell repertoires in COVID-19. On the study more broadly: Samples came from the United States, Italy and Spain, spanning acute and convalescent COVID-19. T cells, B-cell-depleted T cells, or PBMCs provided the cDNA or gDNA that served as material.

The V segment lost 4 bases and the J segment 6 bases; nucleotides outside the gene matches: 7. The CDR3 extends over 14 amino acids. CDR1 and CDR2 (germline): MDHEN, SYDVKM. The authors' processing: Amplifying reference gene primers gave estimates of nucleated cell counts. This table comes from immunoSEQ multiplex PCR, and its TCRdb copy is limited to in-frame clones, with some not included. Clone size and V and J calls were adopted from that table, with D and trimming inferred from the DNA. Seen here are roughly 250,000 clones, about 86% observed once, and the top ten hold approximately 12%. The sample comprised peripheral blood. The source is a woman aged 25 to 39 with COVID-19, enrolled during active disease. The chain combines TRBV28 with TRBJ1-1, with 8 nucleotides matching TRBD1. CDR3 in amino acids: CASSSPGGKAEAFF. CDR3 sequence (DNA): TGTGCCAGCAGTTCGCCAGGGGGCAAGGCTGAAGCTTTCTTT. The full variable domain, its missing parts supplied by reference TRBV28 and TRBJ1-1, is DVKVTQSSRYLVKRTGEKVFLECVQDMDHENMFWYRQDPGLGLRLIYFSYDVKMKEKGDIPEGYSVSREKKERFSLILESASTNQTSMYLCASSSPGGKAEAFFGQGTRLTVV.